This is a list of T cell receptor beta chains from one sample in a study of cytomegalovirus exposure and HLA in healthy donors. TCRdb's table, derived via immunoSEQ multiplex PCR, lists solely in-frame clones and lacks some. The table shows approximately 140,000 clones, with roughly four fifths occurring only once. Sequenced sample: PBMCs. The receptor source for this set is a boy aged 2 to 10 in good health and CMV-seronegative. CDR3s include the opening cysteine and the closing phenylalanine or tryptophan. D genes are given only for firm matches. The listing skips clone size in some rows; elsewhere it reads once, few, many or a size class.

CASSQDLENTEAFF | TGCGCCAGCAGCCAAGATCTAGAGAACACTGAAGCTTTCTTT | TRBJ1-1 | few | TRBV4-3 | .
CASKRLNTEAFF | TGTGCCAGCAAACGGTTGAACACTGAAGCTTTCTTT | TRBJ1-1 | . | TRBV6-5 | .
CASSVTTGNTIYF | TGTGCCAGTAGTGTCACAACTGGAAACACCATATATTTT | TRBJ1-3 | . | TRBV19 | .
CASSPRGGETEAFF | TGTGCCAGCAGTCCCCGGGGAGGAGAGACTGAAGCTTTCTTT | TRBJ1-1 | . | TRBV6-4 | .
CASSSPGQGTYEQYF | TGTGCCAGCAGCTCTCCGGGACAGGGCACCTACGAGCAGTACTTC | TRBJ2-7 | . | TRBV11-2 | TRBD1
CASSEKQGGSTEAFF | TGTGCCAGCAGTGAGAAACAGGGGGGGAGCACTGAAGCTTTCTTT | TRBJ1-1 | few | TRBV6-4 | TRBD1
CASSPGTGISFF | TGTGCCAGCAGCCCCGGGACAGGGATATCTTTCTTT | TRBJ1-1 | . | TRBV5-6 | TRBD1
CASSPLHASTDTQYF | TGCGCCAGCAGTCCGTTACACGCTAGCACAGATACGCAGTATTTT | TRBJ2-3 | . | TRBV4-1 | .
CAWTQGRENTEAFF | TGTGCCTGGACACAAGGCAGGGAAAACACTGAAGCTTTCTTT | TRBJ1-1 | . | TRBV30 | .
CASSFRGTEAFF | TGTGCCAGCAGCTTCAGGGGTACTGAAGCTTTCTTT | TRBJ1-1 | . | TRBV5-5 | .
CASSFHRVDTQYF | TGTGCCAGCAGCTTCCACAGGGTGGATACGCAGTATTTT | TRBJ2-3 | . | TRBV7-3 | .
CARPFPGNQPQHF | TGTGCCAGACCTTTTCCCGGGAATCAGCCCCAGCATTTT | TRBJ1-5 | . | TRBV19 | .
CASSPATGAYGYTF | TGTGCCAGTAGTCCTGCGACAGGGGCCTATGGCTACACCTTC | TRBJ1-2 | . | TRBV19 | TRBD1
CSSRPPAGNPNEKLFF | TGTTCCAGCAGACCTCCGGCGGGGAACCCTAATGAAAAACTGTTTTTT | TRBJ1-4 | . | TRBV7-9 | .
CASSIIPGNVETQYF | TGTGCCAGTAGTATTATCCCGGGAAATGTTGAGACCCAGTACTTC | TRBJ2-5 | . | TRBV19 | .
CASSADRENTEAFF | TGTGCCAGCAGTGCCGACAGGGAGAACACTGAAGCTTTCTTT | TRBJ1-1 | few | TRBV27 | TRBD1
CAISAQGGYGYTF | TGTGCCATCAGTGCACAGGGTGGCTATGGCTACACCTTC | TRBJ1-2 | . | TRBV10-3 | .
CATSRDRVGGRVTEAFF | TGTGCCACCAGCAGAGATCGAGTAGGCGGCAGGGTAACTGAAGCTTTCTTT | TRBJ1-1 | . | TRBV15 | .
CASSQGTGGGYGYTF | TGCGCCAGCAGCCAAGGGACAGGGGGGGGCTATGGCTACACCTTC | TRBJ1-2 | . | TRBV4-3 | TRBD1
CASQRTVNTEAFF | TGTGCCAGCCAACGGACTGTGAACACTGAAGCTTTCTTT | TRBJ1-1 | . | TRBV6-1 | .
CASSDNAEFNQPQHF | TGTGCCAGCAGTGACAATGCGGAGTTCAATCAGCCCCAGCATTTT | TRBJ1-5 | . | TRBV6-1 | .
CAGSQGGGRQETQYF | TGTGCCGGCAGCCAAGGCGGGGGCCGTCAAGAGACCCAGTACTTC | TRBJ2-5 | . | TRBV4-2 | .
CAWSRQIDTEAFF | TGTGCCTGGAGCAGGCAGATAGACACTGAAGCTTTCTTT | TRBJ1-1 | . | TRBV30 | .
CASSSGTGAYGYTF | TGTGCCAGCAGCTCAGGGACAGGCGCCTATGGCTACACCTTC | TRBJ1-2 | few | TRBV5-6 | TRBD1
CASSAPGQSPNYGYTF | TGTGCCAGCAGCGCCCCGGGACAGTCTCCTAACTATGGCTACACCTTC | TRBJ1-2 | . | TRBV9 | TRBD1
CASSQAGADTQYF | TGTGCCAGCAGCCAAGCCGGGGCAGATACGCAGTATTTT | TRBJ2-3 | . | TRBV7-9 | .
CASTTLRGRGRKNTEAFF | TGTGCCAGCACCACCCTGAGGGGCAGGGGGCGTAAGAACACTGAAGCTTTCTTT | TRBJ1-1 | . | TRBV7-8 | TRBD1
CASMGWAGGPYEQYF | TGTGCCAGCATGGGGTGGGCGGGGGGGCCGTACGAGCAGTACTTC | TRBJ2-7 | . | TRBV27 | TRBD2
CASSFTGPGEQYF | TGTGCCAGCAGCTTCACAGGGCCGGGCGAGCAGTACTTC | TRBJ2-7 | . | TRBV13 | .
CASSETAGTEAFF | TGTGCCAGCAGTGAAACGGCAGGGACTGAAGCTTTCTTT | TRBJ1-1 | . | TRBV2 | .
CASGLVLKGSAFF | TGTGCTAGTGGTTTGGTACTAAAGGGGTCAGCTTTCTTT | TRBJ1-1 | few | TRBV12-5 | .
CASSQESSGRVSDTQYF | TGCGCCAGCAGCCAAGAATCTAGCGGGAGGGTATCAGATACGCAGTATTTT | TRBJ2-3 | . | TRBV4-1 | TRBD2
CASSERTTYGYTF | TGTGCCAGCAGTGAAAGGACAACCTATGGCTACACCTTC | TRBJ1-2 | . | TRBV6-1 | .
CASSQEGAGAFF | TGTGCCAGCAGCCAAGAGGGGGCCGGGGCTTTCTTT | TRBJ1-1 | few | TRBV4-2 | .
CAISMGQGGPNYGYTF | TGTGCCATCAGTATGGGACAGGGAGGCCCGAACTATGGCTACACCTTC | TRBJ1-2 | . | TRBV10-3 | TRBD1
CASSVFRDINGNQPQHF | TGTGCCAGCAGTGTGTTCAGGGATATTAATGGCAATCAGCCCCAGCATTTT | TRBJ1-5 | . | TRBV6-1 | .
CAWSLTGTGNQPQHF | TGTGCCTGGAGCTTAACAGGCACTGGCAATCAGCCCCAGCATTTT | TRBJ1-5 | . | TRBV30 | .
CASSHTGLILADTQYF | TGTGCCAGCAGCCATACAGGGTTGATTCTGGCAGATACGCAGTATTTT | TRBJ2-3 | . | TRBV5-4 | .
CASSLDIAGTEAFF | TGTGCCAGCAGTTTGGACATTGCGGGGACTGAAGCTTTCTTT | TRBJ1-1 | few | TRBV6-6 | .
CASSLTSGAQETQYF | TGCGCCAGCAGCCTGACTAGCGGGGCCCAAGAGACCCAGTACTTC | TRBJ2-5 | . | TRBV5-1 | TRBD2
CASSFRQANYGYTF | TGTGCCAGCAGCTTCAGACAGGCAAACTATGGCTACACCTTC | TRBJ1-2 | . | TRBV13 | .
CASSIRLAGTDTQYF | TGTGCCAGTAGTATAAGGCTAGCGGGTACAGATACGCAGTATTTT | TRBJ2-3 | . | TRBV19 | TRBD2
CASSGGTGTNEKLFF | TGTGCCAGCAGCGGGGGGACAGGGACTAATGAAAAACTGTTTTTT | TRBJ1-4 | . | TRBV9 | TRBD1
CASSSAYEQYF | TGTGCCAGCAGCTCGGCCTACGAGCAGTACTTC | TRBJ2-7 | few | TRBV5-6 | .
CATSNDRNSGANVLTF | TGTGCCACCAGCAACGACAGAAACTCTGGGGCCAACGTCCTGACTTTC | TRBJ2-6 | . | TRBV15 | .